The 21 T cell receptor beta chains given below trace back to one sample, sequenced in a study of CD8 T cells in Susac syndrome. RNA in amounts of roughly 0.5 to 1 ug was reverse transcribed with random hexamers. Using its own MiXCR run on the immunoSEQ multiplex PCR reads, TCRdb lists one record per CDR3 protein. In the table there are roughly 190,000 distinct CDR3 sequences, approximately 95% of which are singletons. Material for sequencing was CD8+ T cells from PBMCs. The receptors stem from a human donor with Susac syndrome.

The rearrangement joins TRBV7-9 to TRBJ2-7; D is perhaps TRBD2 (5 bases). V lost 4 bases and J 7 bases, leaving 11 bases between the germline ends. This CDR3 contains 12 residues. Per the germline V gene, CDR1 is SEHNR and CDR2 is FQNEAQ (reference sequence). The CDR3 spells CASSSLEGEQYF. DNA of the CDR3: TGTGCCAGCAGCTCCCTAGAGGGTGAGCAGTACTTC.

The chain combines TRBV25-1 with TRBJ2-3; D remains unclear. The CDR3 has 12 residues. Trimming took 2 bases from V and 1 from J, leaving 1 base between them. Germline CDR1 is MGHDK and CDR2 is SYGVNS. CDR3 bases: TGTGCCAGCAGTGAACGCACAGATACGCAGTATTTT. Translating gives CASSERTDTQYF.

Here the CDR3 DNA reads TGCGCCAGCAGTCATACTTGCAGGGCCAACTATGGCTACACCTTC. It specifies CASSHTCRANYGYTF. J is TRBJ1-2 and V is TRBV23-1; maybe TRBD1 (5 bases). TRBV23-1 qualifies as an ORF whose function is uncertain. This CDR3 has 15 amino acids. The V end was cut by 3 bases, the J end by 2 bases, with 13 bases between.

The rearrangement links TRBV6-1 to TRBJ2-6; no reliable D call. The V gene's germline CDR1 is MNHNS and CDR2 SASEGT. V was shortened by 0 bases and J by 0 bases, with 9 bases between the two germline ends. The CDR3 loop spans 17 amino acids. CDR3 sequence (DNA): TGTGCCAGCAGTGAAGCGCACAGCCTCTCTGGGGCCAACGTCCTGACTTTC. Translating gives CASSEAHSLSGANVLTF.

The rearrangement joins TRBV27 to TRBJ1-1, with D possibly being TRBD1 (5 bases). Between the trimmed V and J ends, which lost 6 bases and 1 base, there was a span of 12 bases. The germline V gene has CDR1 MNHEY and CDR2 SMNVEV (reference sequence). CDR3 length: 14 amino acids. For the CDR3, the DNA is TGTGCCAGCAGAATGAGGGGCAAGAACACTGAAGCTTTCTTT. Translation gives CASRMRGKNTEAFF.

The chain recombines TRBV20-1 with TRBJ1-1; possible D gene TRBD1, 5 bases. Germline V lookup: CDR1 DFQATT, CDR2 SNEGSKA (reference sequence). With 5 bases removed from V and 1 base from J, the gap between germline ends came to 14 bases. The CDR3 runs to 14 residues. DNA of the CDR3: TGCAGTGCTCCGAAGTGGGGGGAGAACACTGAAGCTTTCTTT. Its translation: CSAPKWGENTEAFF.

The rearrangement joins TRBV6-6 to TRBJ2-7; D might be TRBD1 (6 bases). Germline CDR1 is MNHNY and CDR2 is SVGAGI (reference sequence). Trimming pared 8 bases from V and 0 bases from J, leaving 11 bases between. The CDR3 runs 13 residues. The CDR3 loop reads CASAQGYSYEQYF. Here the CDR3 DNA reads TGTGCCAGCGCACAGGGCTACTCCTACGAGCAGTACTTC.

The rearrangement uses TRBV7-6 and TRBJ1-5, with D uncertain. The CDR3 has 15 residues. From germline, CDR1 is SGHVS and CDR2 FNYEAQ. V lost 1 base to trimming and J lost 5 bases, with 12 bases between them. The CDR3 is CASSLGRYGDQPQHF. The DNA of the CDR3 is TGTGCCAGCAGCTTAGGGCGTTACGGGGATCAGCCCCAGCATTTT.

This sequence joins TRBV5-1 and TRBJ2-1; the D gene is possibly TRBD2 (6 bases). Germline V lookup: CDR1 SGHRS, CDR2 YFSETQ. V lost 1 base, J lost 4 bases, and 12 bases lay in between. The length of the CDR3 is 15 residues. The CDR3: CASSLYAGRYNEQFF. CDR3 DNA sequence: TGCGCCAGCAGCTTGTACGCGGGAAGATACAATGAGCAGTTCTTC.

This chain links TRBV12-3 or TRBV12-4 with TRBJ2-1, with TRBD2 matching 7 bases. The CDR3 has 14 amino acids. J lost 6 bases, V lost 10 bases, and 12 bases had no gene match. The CDR3 DNA follows: TGTGCCACAAATCTGGGCGGGAGTGGCAATGAGCAGTTCTTC. As protein: CATNLGGSGNEQFF.

This chain connects TRBV12-3 or TRBV12-4 to TRBJ1-1; no clear D. V was clipped by 10 bases and J by 5 bases, with 17 bases between them. CDR3 length: 13 amino acids. The CDR3 bases are TGTGCCACCGGCGTCTCCAGGTGGACTGAAGCTTTCTTT. This sequence encodes CATGVSRWTEAFF.

V is TRBV29-1 and J is TRBJ2-1; 7 bases fit TRBD2. CDR1 is SQVTM and CDR2 is ANQGSEA in the germline V gene. The CDR3 sequence is 13 residues long. Trimming at V came to 0 bases and at J to 12 bases, leaving 8 bases not matched to a gene. Written as DNA, the CDR3 is TGCAGCGTTGAAGACCCATTGGGCGGGGGGCAGTTCTTC. As protein: CSVEDPLGGGQFF.

This clonotype appeared a single time. The chain couples TRBV15 to TRBJ2-6, with a tentative D call TRBD2 (5 bases). CDR1 is LNHNV, CDR2 YYDKDF, per germline (reference sequence). The CDR3 has 14 residues. V lost 11 bases and J lost 0, with 11 bases in between. CDR3 in amino acids: CASSGSSGANVLTF. CDR3 bases: TGTGCCTCGTCGGGATCCTCTGGGGCCAACGTCCTGACTTTC.

The genes are TRBV5-1 and TRBJ1-5; D remains ambiguous. The V and J ends lost 0 bases and 9 bases respectively, with 10 bases between them. This CDR3 comprises 13 residues. The germline gives CDR1 SGHRS, CDR2 YFSETQ. In DNA, the CDR3 is TGCGCCAGCAGCTTGGTCCGTGCCAGGCCCCAGCATTTT. Protein sequence: CASSLVRARPQHF.

The chain recombines TRBV9 with TRBJ2-6; D call uncertain. The CDR3 is made up of 15 amino acids. V was shortened by 5 bases and J by 0 bases, with 9 bases between the two germline ends. Germline values: CDR1 SGDLS, CDR2 YYNGEE. The CDR3 region is CASSGTPSGANVLTF. The CDR3 DNA reads TGTGCCAGCAGTGGAACCCCCTCTGGGGCCAACGTCCTGACTTTC.

The chain combines TRBV30 with TRBJ2-3, with TRBD2 matching 7 bases. CDR3 length equals 13 residues. V dropped 4 bases and J dropped 7; count of bases not matched to a gene: 8. Germline assignment: CDR1 GTSNPN and CDR2 SVGIG (reference sequence). CDR3 protein: CAWIERGMNTQYF. CDR3 in DNA: TGTGCCTGGATCGAGCGGGGTATGAATACGCAGTATTTT.

V usage is TRBV20-1 and J usage is TRBJ1-5; D ambiguous. The germline V gene encodes CDR1 DFQATT and CDR2 SNEGSKA (reference sequence). V gave up 3 bases and J gave up 3 bases, with 9 bases separating them. The CDR3 totals 13 residues. CDR3 loop: CSASAGVNQPQHF. The CDR3 DNA is TGCAGTGCTAGCGCAGGCGTCAATCAGCCCCAGCATTTT.

In its sample, this clonotype was seen once. DNA for the CDR3: TGTGCCAGCAGCTTAACGGAGCAGCCCCAGCATTTT. Protein product: CASSLTEQPQHF. This chain links TRBV7-9 with TRBJ1-5; the D is unclear. The CDR3 consists of 12 residues. The germline gives CDR1 SEHNR, CDR2 FQNEAQ (reference sequence). Trimming took off 2 bases at V and 7 bases at J, with 6 bases between the two ends.

In DNA, the CDR3 is TGTGCCAGCAGTGCGAACAGAGATGAAGCTTTCTTT. It yields the protein CASSANRDEAFF. This chain connects TRBV6-1 to TRBJ1-1; no definite D call. Trimming took off 4 bases at V and 7 bases at J, with 10 bases between the two ends. Germline CDR1 reads MNHNS; CDR2 reads SASEGT. The CDR3 is 12 residues long.

This sequence joins TRBV11-3 and TRBJ1-6; D perhaps matches TRBD1 (5 bases). V lost 0 bases and J lost 10, with 10 bases in between. CDR3 length: 14 residues. From germline, CDR1 is SGHNT and CDR2 YENEEA. The CDR3 nucleotides are TGTGCCAGCAGCTTAGATCTGGGGGACTCACCCCTCCACTTT. Protein: CASSLDLGDSPLHF.

The rearrangement uses TRBV20-1 and TRBJ1-1; TRBD1 is a possible D gene (5 bases). This CDR3 is 13 amino acids long. The V end lost 5 bases, the J end lost 1 base, and 11 bases lay between the germline ends. The germline CDR1 and CDR2 sequences are DFQATT and SNEGSKA (reference sequence). The CDR3 region has the DNA TGCAGTGCTCCGGGGACCTGGAACACTGAAGCTTTCTTT. Translating gives CSAPGTWNTEAFF.